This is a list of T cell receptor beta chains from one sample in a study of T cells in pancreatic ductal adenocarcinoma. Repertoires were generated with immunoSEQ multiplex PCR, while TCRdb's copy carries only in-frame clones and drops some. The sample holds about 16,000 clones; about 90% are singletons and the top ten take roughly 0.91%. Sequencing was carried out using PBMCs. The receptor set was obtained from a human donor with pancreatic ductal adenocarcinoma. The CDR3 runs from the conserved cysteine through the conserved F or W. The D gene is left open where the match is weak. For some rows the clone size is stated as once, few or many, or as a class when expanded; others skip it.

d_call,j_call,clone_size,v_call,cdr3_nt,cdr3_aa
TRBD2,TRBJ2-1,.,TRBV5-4,TGTGCCAGCAGTAATACCGGGACTAGCGGGGTGAATGAGCAGTTCTTC,CASSNTGTSGVNEQFF
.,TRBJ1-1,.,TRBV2,TGTGCCAGCAGTGAATTCGGGGGCACTGAAGCTTTCTTT,CASSEFGGTEAFF
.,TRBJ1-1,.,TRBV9,TGTGCCAGCAGCGTAGACGGCACTGAAGCTTTCTTT,CASSVDGTEAFF
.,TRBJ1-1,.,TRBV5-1,TGCGCCAGCAGCTTGGCTGCAGGGATGTTCGCTGAAGCTTTCTTT,CASSLAAGMFAEAFF
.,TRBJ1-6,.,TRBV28,TGTGCCAGCAGCCGGACAGCGTATAATTCACCCCTCCACTTT,CASSRTAYNSPLHF
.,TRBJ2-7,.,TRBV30,TGTGCCTGGAGCCGGACCGGGACTCTACCCTCCTACGAGCAGTACTTC,CAWSRTGTLPSYEQYF
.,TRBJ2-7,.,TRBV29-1,TGCAGCGTTGAGACAGCCTACGAGCAGTACTTC,CSVETAYEQYF
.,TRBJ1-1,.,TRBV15,TGTGCCACCAGCCCGGCAGGGCAGAACACTGAAGCTTTCTTT,CATSPAGQNTEAFF
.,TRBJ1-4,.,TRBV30,TGTGCCTGGGGCGTGACGAGGGGGGAAAAACTGTTTTTT,CAWGVTRGEKLFF
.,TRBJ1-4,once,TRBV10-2,TGCGCCGCGCGGCAGACTAATGAAAAACTGTTTTTT,CAARQTNEKLFF
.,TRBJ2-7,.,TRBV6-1,TGTGCCAGCAGTGAAGCCGGCGCTGGATGGTCGGGATCCTACGAGCAGTACTTC,CASSEAGAGWSGSYEQYF
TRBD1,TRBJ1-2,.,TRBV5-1,TGCGCCAGCAGCTCGCCGGGACAGGGAAAGAGTGGCTACACCTTC,CASSSPGQGKSGYTF
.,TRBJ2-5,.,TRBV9,TGTGCCAGCAGCGTAGCTCCCCAGACTCGACTGTGGGTAGAGACCCAGTACTTC,CASSVAPQTRLWVETQYF
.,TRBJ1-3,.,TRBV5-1,TGCGCCAGCAGCTTGGCCGACACCATATATTTT,CASSLADTIYF
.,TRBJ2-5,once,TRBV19,TGTGCCAGTAGTAGACAGCACAGGGGAGGTGAGACCCAGTACTTC,CASSRQHRGGETQYF
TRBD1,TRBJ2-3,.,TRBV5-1,TGCGCCAGCAGCTTGTCGCCGGGACAGGGAGTAGCAGATACGCAGTATTTT,CASSLSPGQGVADTQYF
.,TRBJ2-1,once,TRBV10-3,TGTGCCATCAGTGAGTCGGTGGGGGGTTCTGGAAATGAGCAGTTCTTC,CAISESVGGSGNEQFF
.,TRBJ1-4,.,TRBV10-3,TGTGCCATCGGAGGGAGGGAGGAAAAACTGTTTTTT,CAIGGREEKLFF
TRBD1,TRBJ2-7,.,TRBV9,TGTGCCAGCAGCGTAGGCCAGGGGGCCTACGAGCAGTACTTC,CASSVGQGAYEQYF
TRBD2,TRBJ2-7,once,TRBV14,TGTGCCAGCAGCCTCATAGCGGGAAACTACGAGCAGTACTTC,CASSLIAGNYEQYF
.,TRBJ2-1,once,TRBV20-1,TGCAGTGCTCAACGCTCACGGGAGCAGTTCTTC,CSAQRSREQFF
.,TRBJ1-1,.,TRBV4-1,TGCGCCAGCAGCCAGGGGGCGTTTTGGACTGAAGCTTTCTTT,CASSQGAFWTEAFF
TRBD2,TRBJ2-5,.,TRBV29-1,TGCAGCGTTGACGGACTAGCGAGAGGAGAGACCCAGTACTTC,CSVDGLARGETQYF
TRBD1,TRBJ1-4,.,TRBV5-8,TGTGCCAGCAGCGGCGGGACAGGGAGAAGCGAAAAACTGTTTTTT,CASSGGTGRSEKLFF
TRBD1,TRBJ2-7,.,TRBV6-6,TGTGCCAGCAGCCCCCGGGACAGGGGTAGCCACGAGCAGTACTTC,CASSPRDRGSHEQYF
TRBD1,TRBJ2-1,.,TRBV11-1,TGTGCCAGCAGCTTAGTAACAGGGGGGAGTAATGAGCAGTTCTTC,CASSLVTGGSNEQFF
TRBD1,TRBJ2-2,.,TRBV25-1,TGTGCCAGCAGTGGGAACAGGGGGCGGACCGGGGAGCTGTTTTTT,CASSGNRGRTGELFF
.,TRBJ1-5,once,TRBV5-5,TGTGCCAGCAGCTTGCAGAGCGAACGGGGTCAGCCCCAGCATTTT,CASSLQSERGQPQHF
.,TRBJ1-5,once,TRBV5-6,TGTGCCAGCAGCCTACAGAATCAGCCCCAGCATTTT,CASSLQNQPQHF
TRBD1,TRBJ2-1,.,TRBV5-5,TGTGCCAGCAGCTTGGAGGGACAGAGCTACAATGAGCAGTTCTTC,CASSLEGQSYNEQFF
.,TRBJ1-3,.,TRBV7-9,TGTGCCAGCAGCTTATCATCTGGAAACACCATATATTTT,CASSLSSGNTIYF
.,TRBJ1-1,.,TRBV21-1,TGTGCCAGCAGCATGGGAGAAGGGAACACTGAAGCTTTCTTT,CASSMGEGNTEAFF
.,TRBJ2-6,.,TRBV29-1,TGCAGCGTTTCAGTCTTCTCTGGGGCCAACGTCCTGACTTTC,CSVSVFSGANVLTF
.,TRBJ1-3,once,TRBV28,TGTGCCAGCAGTTCAACCGGGGAGGACTCTGGAAACACCATATATTTT,CASSSTGEDSGNTIYF
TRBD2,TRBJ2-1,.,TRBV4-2,TGTGCCAGCAGCCAGGCTATAGCGGGGGGGCCCTACAATGAGCAGTTCTTC,CASSQAIAGGPYNEQFF
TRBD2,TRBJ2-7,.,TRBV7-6,TGTGCCAGCAGAGGAGGACTAGCGGGTCCCACCTACGAGCAGTACTTC,CASRGGLAGPTYEQYF
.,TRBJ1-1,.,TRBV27,TGTGCCAGCAGTTGGGGGGAGGGCACTGAAGCTTTCTTT,CASSWGEGTEAFF
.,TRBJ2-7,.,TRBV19,TGTGCCAGTAGTTGGAGAGGGAACGAGCAGTACTTC,CASSWRGNEQYF
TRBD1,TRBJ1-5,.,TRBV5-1,TGCGCCAGCAGCTTTGGGACAGGGGGGGATCAGCCCCAGCATTTT,CASSFGTGGDQPQHF
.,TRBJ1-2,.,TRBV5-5,TGTGCCAGCAGCTCCAGTGCTGGCACTAACTATGGCTACACCTTC,CASSSSAGTNYGYTF
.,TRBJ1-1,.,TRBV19,TGTGCCAGTAGCAGTTTCACTGAAGCTTTCTTT,CASSSFTEAFF
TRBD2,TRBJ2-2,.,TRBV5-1,TGCGCCAGCAGCTTCGATAGCGGGGGAGCCGGCGGGGAGCTGTTTTTT,CASSFDSGGAGGELFF